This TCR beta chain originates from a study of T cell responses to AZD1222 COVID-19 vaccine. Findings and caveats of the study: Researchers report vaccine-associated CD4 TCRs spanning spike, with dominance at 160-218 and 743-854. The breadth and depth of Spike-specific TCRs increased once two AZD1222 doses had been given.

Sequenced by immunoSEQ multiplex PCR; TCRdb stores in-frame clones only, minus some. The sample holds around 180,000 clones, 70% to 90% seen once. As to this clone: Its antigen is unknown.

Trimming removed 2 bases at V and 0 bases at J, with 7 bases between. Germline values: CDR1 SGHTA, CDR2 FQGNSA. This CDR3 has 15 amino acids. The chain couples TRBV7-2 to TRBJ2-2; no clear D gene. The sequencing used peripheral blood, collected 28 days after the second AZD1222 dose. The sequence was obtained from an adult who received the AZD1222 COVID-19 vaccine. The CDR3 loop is CASSLHSTNTGELFF. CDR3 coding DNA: TGTGCCAGCAGCTTACACTCGACGAACACCGGGGAGCTGTTTTTT.